These 25 T cell receptor beta chains originate from one sample sequenced in a study of shared clonotypes between healthy human individuals. Repertoires were generated with immunoSEQ multiplex PCR, while TCRdb's copy carries only in-frame clones and drops some. The sample holds about 2.4 million clones, roughly 93% seen once. Sequencing was carried out using naive CD4+ T cells from PBMCs. As for subset: CD45RA+ positively selected. The receptor source for this set is a man younger than 35 in good health. Some clones in this sample may be carry-over from other donors' samples.

The J gene is TRBJ1-6, the V gene TRBV4-3, with D tentatively TRBD1 (5 bases). CDR1 LGHNA and CDR2 YSLEER come from the germline V gene. CDR3 length: 15 residues. Trimming removed 0 bases at V and 8 bases at J, with 11 bases between. In DNA, the CDR3 is TGCGCCAGCAGCCAAGATCAGGGCGACTATTCACCCCTCCACTTT. It codes for CASSQDQGDYSPLHF.

V usage is TRBV6-1 and J usage is TRBJ1-4; D unclear. The CDR3 contains 12 residues. Per germline, CDR1 MNHNS and CDR2 SASEGT. V was trimmed by 8 bases and J by 4 bases, leaving 8 bases between them. The chain's CDR3 is CASGPSNEKLFF. Here the CDR3 DNA reads TGTGCCAGCGGGCCGAGTAATGAAAAACTGTTTTTT.

Here the CDR3 reads CASSRYRDFVPNYEQYF. In nucleotides, the CDR3 is TGTGCCAGCAGCAGATACCGGGACTTCGTGCCTAACTACGAGCAGTACTTC. This rearrangement joins TRBV21-1 to TRBJ2-7; the D call in the table, TRBD2, was not verified against the DNA. TRBV21-1 is given as a pseudogene. This CDR3 has 17 amino acids.

The J gene is TRBJ2-2, the V gene TRBV28; 7 positions match TRBD1. Trimming at V came to 9 bases and at J to 8 bases, leaving 15 bases not matched to a gene. The germline V gene has CDR1 MDHEN and CDR2 SYDVKM. The CDR3 runs 15 residues. CDR3 nucleotide sequence: TGTGCCAGTATAGGGGGCGGATTTTCCTCGGGGGAGCTGTTTTTT. As protein: CASIGGGFSSGELFF.

This clone was found a few times. V usage is TRBV29-1 and J usage is TRBJ1-1; TRBD1 is a possible D gene (5 bases). Germline values: CDR1 SQVTM, CDR2 ANQGSEA. There are 12 residues in the CDR3. Deletions cut 7 bases from V and 8 bases from J, with 17 bases between. CDR3 nucleotide sequence: TGCAGCGCCGAGCGGGGCAAGATGGAAGCTTTCTTT. It encodes CSAERGKMEAFF.

The V call is TRBV2, the J call TRBJ1-6, with D uncertain. CDR3 size: 13 residues. Germline loops: CDR1 SNHLY, CDR2 FYNNEI. Deletions cut 7 bases from V and 10 bases from J, with 14 bases between. This chain's CDR3 is CASTEGVGSPLHF. As DNA, the CDR3 is TGTGCCAGCACCGAAGGCGTTGGCTCACCCCTCCACTTT.

The chain joins TRBV19 to TRBJ1-5; tentatively, D is TRBD1 (5 bases). The CDR3 is 16 residues long. The V and J ends lost 3 bases and 0 bases respectively, with 12 bases between them. Germline V gene sequence: CDR1 LNHDA, CDR2 SQIVND (reference sequence). CDR3 loop: CASSIWGTDSNQPQHF. CDR3 coding DNA: TGTGCCAGTAGTATTTGGGGGACGGATAGCAATCAGCCCCAGCATTTT.

The genes are TRBV5-4 and TRBJ1-6, with D unresolved. V was pared by 2 bases and J by 8 bases, with 11 bases between. Germline V gives CDR1 SGHNT, CDR2 YYREEE (reference sequence). The CDR3 is made up of 14 amino acids. The CDR3, as DNA: TGTGCCAGCAGCTTAGGACGGAGAGATTCACCCCTCCACTTT. Its protein product is CASSLGRRDSPLHF.

CDR3 sequence (DNA): TGCGCCAGCAGCGTACCACTTAGTGGGCTTGGCAATGAGCAGTTCTTC. Its protein product is CASSVPLSGLGNEQFF. The chain couples TRBV5-1 to TRBJ2-1; D is unresolved. Trimming removed 4 bases from V and 6 bases from J, with 20 bases in between. CDR1 is SGHRS and CDR2 is YFSETQ in the germline V gene. The CDR3 is made up of 16 amino acids.

A note on this clone: Additional DNA sequences in this sample encode the identical CDR3. The chain carries TRBV7-9 and TRBJ2-3; the D gene is possibly TRBD2 (5 bases). CDR3 length: 14 amino acids. V dropped 5 bases and J dropped 4 bases, with 13 bases sitting between them. Germline lookup yields CDR1 SEHNR and CDR2 FQNEAQ (reference sequence). The CDR3 loop is CASSPRTGADTQYF. CDR3 coding DNA: TGTGCCAGCAGCCCGCGGACTGGTGCAGATACGCAGTATTTT.

The rearrangement links TRBV13 to TRBJ2-7; D is uncertain. CDR3 length: 14 amino acids. Trimming pared 5 bases from V and 1 base from J, leaving 12 bases between. Germline lookup yields CDR1 PRHDT and CDR2 FYEKMQ (reference sequence). The CDR3 here is CASSPRYESYEQYF. The CDR3 DNA is TGTGCCAGCAGCCCAAGATATGAGTCCTACGAGCAGTACTTC.

The chain recombines TRBV5-1 with TRBJ2-1; either TRBD1 or TRBD2 may supply D (5 bases each). CDR1 is SGHRS and CDR2 is YFSETQ in the germline V gene. The germline V and J ends were trimmed by 0 bases and 2 bases, with 9 bases remaining between them. The CDR3 totals 15 residues. CDR3 loop: CASSLGGVAYNEQFF. Here the CDR3 DNA reads TGCGCCAGCAGCTTGGGAGGGGTCGCCTACAATGAGCAGTTCTTC.

The chain combines TRBV7-8 with TRBJ1-1; a weak D match, TRBD1 (5 bases). Trimming stripped 8 bases from V and 0 bases from J, with 10 bases between. This CDR3 is 13 amino acids long. In germline, CDR1 is SGHVS, CDR2 FQNEAQ. In nucleotides, the CDR3 is TGTGCCAGCCGGGCCAGGGTGAACACTGAAGCTTTCTTT. Protein product: CASRARVNTEAFF.

Remarks on this clone: This sample includes further DNA sequences coding for the same CDR3. This chain links TRBV20-1 with TRBJ2-5; D remains ambiguous. V lost 5 bases and J 5 bases, leaving 9 bases between the germline ends. The CDR3 consists of 11 residues. Germline CDR1 is DFQATT and CDR2 is SNEGSKA (reference sequence). CDR3 residues: CSAGPGETQYF. In DNA, the CDR3 is TGCAGTGCTGGTCCCGGGGAGACCCAGTACTTC.

This rearrangement joins TRBV29-1 to TRBJ1-1; D might be TRBD1 (5 bases). The V gene lost 7 bases and the J gene lost 5 bases, with 11 bases spanning the gap. The CDR3 length is 11 residues. Germline values: CDR1 SQVTM, CDR2 ANQGSEA. Here the CDR3 reads CSATQGTEAFF. CDR3 in DNA: TGCAGCGCGACTCAGGGTACTGAAGCTTTCTTT.

The chain uses TRBV5-5 and TRBJ2-2; D ambiguous. This CDR3 is 15 amino acids long. Trimming took off 2 bases at V and 1 base at J, with 9 bases between the two ends. Germline V gives CDR1 SGHKS, CDR2 YYEKEE (reference sequence). Written as DNA, the CDR3 is TGTGCCAGCAGCTTAGGTCCGGTGAACACCGGGGAGCTGTTTTTT. It translates to CASSLGPVNTGELFF.

The chain recombines TRBV20-1 with TRBJ2-7; 7 bases are a match to TRBD2. The CDR3 runs 11 residues. Trimming removed 5 bases from V and 6 bases from J; junction bases left unmatched: 4. Germline V CDR1 and CDR2: DFQATT, SNEGSKA (reference sequence). CDR3 nucleotide sequence: TGCAGTGCTGGAACTAGCGTCGAGCAGTACTTC. Translation: CSAGTSVEQYF.

This chain connects TRBV5-6 to TRBJ2-1; D perhaps matches TRBD1 (6 bases). Looked up from germline, CDR1 is SGHDT and CDR2 is YYEEEE. Between the trimmed V and J ends, which lost 5 bases and 4 bases, there was a span of 22 bases. This CDR3 spans 17 amino acids. CDR3 protein: CASSFTSGTLTYNEQFF. The DNA of the CDR3 is TGTGCCAGCAGTTTCACCTCCGGGACACTCACTTACAATGAGCAGTTCTTC.

This clone was seen just once. The chain uses TRBV5-4 and TRBJ2-7; D gene uncertain. The V and J ends lost 4 bases and 3 bases respectively, with 11 bases between them. Germline V gives CDR1 SGHNT, CDR2 YYREEE (reference sequence). The CDR3 has 13 amino acids. CDR3 sequence reads: CASSHPGHYEQYF. DNA of the CDR3: TGTGCCAGCAGCCACCCGGGCCACTACGAGCAGTACTTC.

V gene TRBV6-1 combines with J gene TRBJ1-2; the match to TRBD1 covers 8 bases. Per germline, CDR1 MNHNS and CDR2 SASEGT. The length of the CDR3 is 14 residues. The junction had 14 bases not matched to a gene; V was cut back by 7 bases and J by 10 bases. The CDR3 nucleotides read TGTGCCAGCACCACAGCCCCGGGACAGGCGGCCTACACCTTC. As protein: CASTTAPGQAAYTF.

The chain links TRBV2 to TRBJ2-1; D remains ambiguous. The CDR3 is made up of 9 amino acids. V was clipped by 4 bases and J by 9 bases, with 1 base between them. Germline assignment: CDR1 SNHLY and CDR2 FYNNEI. DNA for the CDR3: TGTGCCAGCAGTGTTGAGCAGTTCTTC. It encodes CASSVEQFF.

Notes on this clone: Other DNA sequences from this sample encode an identical CDR3 as well. The V gene is TRBV28, the J gene TRBJ1-2, with 9 bases aligning to TRBD1. Germline CDR1 reads MDHEN; CDR2 reads SYDVKM. The ends lost 2 bases at V and 4 bases at J; junction bases unmatched: 5. The CDR3 loop spans 15 amino acids. CDR3 DNA: TGTGCCAGCAGTTTAACAGGGGGCGCAGGCTATGGCTACACCTTC. Its translation is CASSLTGGAGYGYTF.

This sequence joins TRBV19 and TRBJ2-3; D uncertain. Germline CDR1 LNHDA, CDR2 SQIVND (reference sequence). CDR3 length: 15 amino acids. V was cut by 7 bases and J by 0 bases, with 14 bases left in between. Here the CDR3 DNA reads TGTGCCAGTACCCCCGCGACATCTAGCACAGATACGCAGTATTTT. The encoded protein is CASTPATSSTDTQYF.

The chain joins TRBV9 to TRBJ2-1; 12 nucleotides line up with TRBD2. This CDR3 is 16 amino acids long. V lost 1 base to trimming and J lost 4 bases; unmatched junction nucleotides: 3. CDR1 SGDLS and CDR2 YYNGEE come from the germline V gene. This chain's CDR3 is CASSVRTSGMYNEQFF. Written as DNA, the CDR3 is TGTGCCAGCAGCGTAAGGACTAGCGGGATGTACAATGAGCAGTTCTTC.

This rearrangement joins TRBV4-3 to TRBJ2-3, with TRBD2 matching 12 bases. The CDR3 is 17 residues long. Germline CDR1 and CDR2: LGHNA and YSLEER. V shed 2 bases, J shed 4 bases, and the junction held 7 bases outside the gene matches. The CDR3 bases are TGCGCCAGCAGCCAAAGACTAGCGGGAGAGGGGGCAGATACGCAGTATTTT. Translation: CASSQRLAGEGADTQYF.